This entry lists 28 T cell receptor beta chains sequenced from one sample in a study of spatial heterogeneity in lung cancer. TCRdb fed the 5' RACE reads into MiXCR, producing one record per CDR3 protein. This table holds 42,000 or so distinct CDR3 sequences, about 10% found once. Time point in this sample: blood at routine non-recurrence follow-up after resection. The sequences come from PBMCs, collected at follow-up. These receptors all stem from a female donor with early-stage non-small cell lung cancer.

Judged by abundance, this clonotype is medium-sized. V and J are TRBV7-3 and TRBJ1-1, with a weak D call TRBD1 (6 bases). CDR3 length: 14 residues. Trimming pared 5 bases from V and 0 bases from J, leaving 10 bases between. Germline V gene data show CDR1 as SGHTA and CDR2 as FQGTGA. The CDR3 coding sequence is TGTGCCAGCAGCATCGGACAGATGAACACTGAAGCTTTCTTT. Translated, it gives CASSIGQMNTEAFF.

This clonotype was observed at least ten times. The chain combines TRBV6-1 with TRBJ2-3; D possibly uses TRBD1 or TRBD2 (5 bases each). V gave up 6 bases and J gave up 2 bases, with 18 bases separating them. Germline V gene sequence: CDR1 MNHNS, CDR2 SASEGT. The CDR3 has 16 residues. In nucleotides, the CDR3 is TGTGCCAGCAGCCGAACCCCCGGGACCCACACAGATACGCAGTATTTT. It translates to CASSRTPGTHTDTQYF.

V is TRBV5-1 and J is TRBJ2-7; TRBD1 matches at 9 bases. Trimming at V came to 4 bases and at J to 2 bases, leaving 4 bases not matched to a gene. Germline values: CDR1 SGHRS, CDR2 YFSETQ. The CDR3 totals 14 residues. CDR3 sequence reads: CASSPDRGPYEQYF. The CDR3 bases are TGCGCCAGCAGCCCGGACAGGGGACCCTACGAGCAGTACTTC. Combining the CDR3 with reference TRBV5-1 and TRBJ2-7 gives the whole variable domain KAGVTQTPRYLIKTRGQQVTLSCSPISGHRSVSWYQQTPGQGLQFLFEYFSETQRNKGNFPGRFSGRQFSNSRSEMNVSTLELGDSALYLCASSPDRGPYEQYFGPGTRLTVT.

V usage is TRBV19 and J usage is TRBJ2-3; D is possibly TRBD1 or TRBD2 (6 bases each). CDR3 size: 14 residues. Trimming left V 6 bases short and J 2 bases short, with 12 bases between. Germline V gene sequence: CDR1 LNHDA, CDR2 SQIVND (reference sequence). The CDR3 here is CASSSRGDTDTQYF. CDR3 sequence (DNA): TGTGCCAGTAGCTCGAGGGGGGACACAGATACGCAGTATTTT.

V and J are TRBV7-3 and TRBJ2-2, with 7 bases matching TRBD1. Trimming at V came to 4 bases and at J to 3 bases, leaving 8 bases not matched to a gene. This CDR3 contains 16 residues. Germline V gene lookup returns CDR1 SGHTA and CDR2 FQGTGA. The DNA for the CDR3 is TGTGCCAGCAGCTCCCCAACAGGGGAGTACACCGGGGAGCTGTTTTTT. Its protein product is CASSSPTGEYTGELFF.

V usage is TRBV18 and J usage is TRBJ2-1, with D perhaps TRBD1 or TRBD2 (5 bases each). The CDR3 has 16 residues. The V gene's germline CDR1 is KGHSH and CDR2 LQKENI. Deletions cut 3 bases from V and 5 bases from J, with 17 bases between. CDR3 nucleotides: TGTGCCAGCTCACCTTCCCTCCCGGGACCTGACAATGAGCAGTTCTTC. Protein: CASSPSLPGPDNEQFF.

V and J are TRBV11-1 and TRBJ1-5, with 12 bases identical to TRBD1. Germline CDR1 reads SGHAT; CDR2 reads FQDESV (reference sequence). The CDR3 is 21 residues long. The junction had 21 bases not matched to a gene; V was cut back by 3 bases and J by 6 bases. This CDR3 is CASSFSPSGTGGTSRGQPQHF. CDR3 nucleotides: TGTGCCAGCAGCTTTTCGCCATCCGGGACAGGGGGCACTAGTCGAGGTCAGCCCCAGCATTTT.

The CDR3 DNA follows: TGCGCCAGCAGCTTTGAGACAGGGACCGAGCAGTACTTC. It encodes CASSFETGTEQYF. The chain combines TRBV5-1 with TRBJ2-7; 7 bases match TRBD1. The CDR3 totals 13 residues. Trimming removed 2 bases from V and 6 bases from J; junction bases left unmatched: 5. Germline values: CDR1 SGHRS, CDR2 YFSETQ.

This clonotype has at least ten counts. V usage is TRBV7-3 and J usage is TRBJ2-3, with D hard to call. V was pared by 4 bases and J by 0 bases, with 11 bases between. The germline CDR1 and CDR2 sequences are SGHTA and FQGTGA. The CDR3 has 15 residues. This chain's CDR3 is CASSWGDSSTDTQYF. DNA of the CDR3: TGTGCCAGCAGCTGGGGTGATTCTAGCACAGATACGCAGTATTTT.

This clonotype was picked up a small number of times. The J gene is TRBJ1-2, the V gene TRBV13, with 7 positions matching TRBD1. J lost 9 bases, V lost 1 base, and 8 bases had no gene match. The germline gives CDR1 PRHDT, CDR2 FYEKMQ (reference sequence). CDR3 length: 14 amino acids. CDR3 coding DNA: TGTGCCAGCAGCTTAGCTAGACAGGGATCGAGCTACACCTTC. Amino acid sequence: CASSLARQGSSYTF. Drawing the rest from reference TRBV13 and TRBJ1-2, the complete variable domain is AAGVIQSPRHLIKEKRETATLKCYPIPRHDTVYWYQQGPGQDPQFLISFYEKMQSDKGSIPDRFSAQQFSDYHSELNMSSLELGDSALYFCASSLARQGSSYTFGSGTRLTVV.

This clonotype has a handful of counts. The rearrangement uses TRBV12-3 or TRBV12-4 and TRBJ2-5; TRBD2 matches 13 bases. The CDR3 sequence is 16 residues long. V was pared by 5 bases and J by 2 bases, with 5 bases of the junction left unmatched. CDR3 loop: CASSLRTSGGQETQYF. The DNA for the CDR3 is TGTGCCAGCAGTCTACGGACTAGCGGGGGACAAGAGACCCAGTACTTC.

This clonotype was counted ten times or more. This chain joins TRBV28 and TRBJ1-5; weak D call: TRBD1 (5 bases). The CDR3 covers 17 residues. Germline CDR1 reads MDHEN; CDR2 reads SYDVKM. CDR3 amino acids: CACLGARRKNSNQPQHF. The CDR3 DNA reads as TGTGCTTGCCTAGGGGCCAGGAGAAAAAATAGCAATCAGCCCCAGCATTTT.

This clonotype was counted only a few times. The rearrangement uses TRBV29-1 and TRBJ2-7; no definite D call. Trimming left V 4 bases short and J 0 bases short, with 7 bases between. CDR1 and CDR2 (germline): SQVTM, ANQGSEA. CDR3 length equals 12 residues. This chain's CDR3 is CSVATVSYEQYF. CDR3 DNA sequence: TGCAGCGTTGCCACGGTCTCCTACGAGCAGTACTTC.

This clonotype came up many times. V is TRBV2 and J is TRBJ1-1; 9 bases are shared with TRBD1. The CDR3 is 14 residues long. V dropped 11 bases and J dropped 1; count of bases not matched to a gene: 8. Germline values: CDR1 SNHLY, CDR2 FYNNEI. Here the CDR3 reads CASTGGLWNTEAFF. The CDR3 region has the DNA TGTGCCTCTACAGGGGGCCTCTGGAACACTGAAGCTTTCTTT.

The genes are TRBV7-9 and TRBJ1-1, with a weak D call TRBD1 (6 bases). Germline V CDR1 and CDR2: SEHNR, FQNEAQ (reference sequence). V dropped 3 bases and J dropped 4 bases, with 15 bases sitting between them. The CDR3 consists of 15 residues. The CDR3 reads CASSFPLVGGTEAFF. CDR3 nucleotides: TGTGCCAGCAGCTTCCCTCTGGTAGGGGGCACTGAAGCTTTCTTT.

The chain is built from TRBV9 and TRBJ2-3; D ambiguous. With 4 bases removed from V and 5 bases from J, the gap between germline ends came to 8 bases. CDR3 length equals 12 residues. Germline loops: CDR1 SGDLS, CDR2 YYNGEE. This CDR3 reads CASSPDLDTQYF. The CDR3 coding sequence is TGTGCCAGCAGCCCCGACCTAGATACGCAGTATTTT.

This clonotype occurred once. Since no conserved phenylalanine or tryptophan closes the CDR3, a read error is the likely cause. The V call is TRBV23-1, the J call TRBJ1-5; 10 bases fit TRBD1. Being an ORF, TRBV23-1 has a function that is uncertain. There are 16 residues in the CDR3. V gave up 6 bases and J gave up 1 base; unmatched junction bases: 6. The CDR3 is CASSRTGQGSNQPQHL. The DNA of the CDR3 is TGCGCCAGCAGCCGAACGGGACAGGGGAGCAATCAGCCCCAGCATTTG.

This clonotype was observed many times. This chain connects TRBV10-3 to TRBJ2-3; D might be TRBD1 or TRBD2, each matching 5 bases. The CDR3 is 13 amino acids. Germline values: CDR1 ENHRY, CDR2 SYGVKD. V lost 6 bases and J 10 bases, leaving 17 bases between the germline ends. CDR3 nucleotide sequence: TGTGCCATCAGCGGGACCTCGGTGGCGGCGCAGTATTTT. Amino acid sequence: CAISGTSVAAQYF.

The table lists this clonotype with many counts. The rearrangement links TRBV3-1 to TRBJ2-1; the match to TRBD1 covers 7 bases. The trim removed 3 bases at V and 16 bases at J, leaving 12 bases unmatched. Germline V CDR1 and CDR2: LGHDT, YNNKEL (reference sequence). The CDR3 is 13 amino acids. For the CDR3, the DNA is TGTGCCAGCAGCCAGGGCGACAGGGTTCGCCCCTTCTTC. Translating gives CASSQGDRVRPFF.

At least ten counts were recorded for this clonotype. This chain connects TRBV28 to TRBJ2-7, with 9 bases aligning to TRBD1. CDR1 and CDR2 from the germline V gene are MDHEN and SYDVKM. There are 14 residues in the CDR3. V lost 5 bases, J lost 0 bases, and 2 bases stayed unmatched. The CDR3 reads CASSGDRDSYEQYF. The CDR3, as DNA: TGTGCCAGCAGTGGGGACAGGGACTCCTACGAGCAGTACTTC.

This chain connects TRBV19 to TRBJ1-2; D remains ambiguous. Germline V lookup: CDR1 LNHDA, CDR2 SQIVND (reference sequence). Trimming cost V 5 bases and J 1 base, with 8 bases left between them. The CDR3 length is 13 residues. CDR3 DNA sequence: TGTGCCAGTAGTCCTCAGGTTAACTATGGCTACACCTTC. It translates to CASSPQVNYGYTF.

This clonotype was counted many times. CDR3 nucleotides: TGCAGTGCCTCCTTCCCCGACGACTCTGGGGCCAACGTCCTGACTTTC. This codes for CSASFPDDSGANVLTF. The chain uses TRBV20-1 and TRBJ2-6; D ambiguous. The germline gives CDR1 DFQATT, CDR2 SNEGSKA (reference sequence). This CDR3 is built from 16 residues. Trimming stripped 6 bases from V and 0 bases from J, with 15 bases between.

This clonotype was seen a few times. The chain has TRBV29-1 and TRBJ2-3, with 9 bases lining up with TRBD2. V was clipped by 6 bases and J by 2 bases; unmatched bases: 15. This CDR3 region has 17 residues. Germline-derived CDR1 and CDR2 are SQVTM and ANQGSEA. DNA for the CDR3: TGCAGCGTGGCGCTGCCCCTACCTAGCGGGGCCACAGATACGCAGTATTTT. This gives the protein CSVALPLPSGATDTQYF.

This clonotype was counted a single time. The V and J genes are TRBV28 and TRBJ2-1; 11 bases match TRBD2. V gave up 7 bases and J gave up 6 bases; unmatched junction bases: 8. Per the germline V gene, CDR1 is MDHEN and CDR2 is SYDVKM. This CDR3 has 15 residues. The chain's CDR3 is CASMGSGGAVNEQFF. The DNA of the CDR3 is TGTGCCAGCATGGGTAGCGGGGGGGCCGTCAATGAGCAGTTCTTC. Drawing the rest from reference TRBV28 and TRBJ2-1, the complete variable domain is DVKVTQSSRYLVKRTGEKVFLECVQDMDHENMFWYRQDPGLGLRLIYFSYDVKMKEKGDIPEGYSVSREKKERFSLILESASTNQTSMYLCASMGSGGAVNEQFFGPGTRLTVL.

In this sample, this clonotype turned up a few times. The V call is TRBV5-1, the J call TRBJ1-5, with D possibly being TRBD1 (6 bases). CDR1 and CDR2 (germline): SGHRS, YFSETQ. The length of the CDR3 is 15 residues. Trimming took off 2 bases at V and 0 bases at J, with 9 bases between the two ends. CDR3 sequence reads: CASSFEGDSNQPQHF. The CDR3 DNA is TGCGCCAGCAGCTTCGAGGGGGATAGCAATCAGCCCCAGCATTTT.

The rearrangement joins TRBV30 to TRBJ2-4; no reliable D call. This CDR3 spans 11 amino acids. V was clipped by 4 bases and J by 1 base, with 2 bases between them. Germline V gene lookup returns CDR1 GTSNPN and CDR2 SVGIG (reference sequence). The CDR3 loop is CAWTAKNIQYF. The CDR3 DNA reads as TGTGCCTGGACGGCCAAAAACATTCAGTACTTC.

This clonotype was observed at least ten times. The V call is TRBV12-3 or TRBV12-4, the J call TRBJ1-1; D remains ambiguous. There are 13 residues in the CDR3. The V and J ends lost 7 bases and 1 base respectively, with 10 bases between them. CDR3 protein: CASTQTQNTEAFF. As DNA, the CDR3 is TGTGCCAGCACCCAGACACAGAACACTGAAGCTTTCTTT.

This chain uses TRBV5-8 with TRBJ2-3, with D possibly matching TRBD2 (7 bases). Germline CDR1 is SGHTS and CDR2 is YDEGEE. This CDR3 spans 15 amino acids. The V and J ends lost 6 bases and 2 bases respectively, with 16 bases between them. DNA for the CDR3: TGTGCCAGCACCGTGCTAGGGGGGGCCACAGATACGCAGTATTTT. Protein: CASTVLGGATDTQYF.